This T cell receptor (beta chain) appears in the sequencing data of a study of CD8 T cells in Susac syndrome. RNA in amounts of about 0.5 to 1 ug was reverse transcribed with random hexamers. TCRdb recomputed calls from the immunoSEQ multiplex PCR reads with MiXCR, one row per CDR3 protein. The table lists 250,000 or so distinct CDR3 sequences, about 93% of them singletons. Sequencing of TCR beta was performed on blood CD8+ T cells and on blood CD4+ T cells. The germline gives CDR1 SGHRS, CDR2 YFSETQ. The V and J ends lost 5 bases and 0 bases respectively, with 12 bases between them. This CDR3 region has 14 residues.

The specimen was CD4+ T cells from PBMCs. The J gene is TRBJ2-7, the V gene TRBV5-1; possible D gene TRBD1, 6 bases. The TCR was taken from a human donor with multiple sclerosis. CDR3 sequence: CASRTGPSSYEQYF. DNA for the CDR3: TGCGCCAGCAGGACAGGCCCGAGCTCCTACGAGCAGTACTTC.